Reported below is one TCR beta chain. Its target is unknown. The donors comprised healthy bone marrow donors. The primer mix had 60 Vbeta and 13 Jbeta primers. Method: immunoSEQ multiplex PCR; TCRdb's copy keeps in-frame clones and lacks some. The sample records approximately 220,000 clones, approximately 82% being singletons. This record comes from a study of cytomegalovirus exposure and HLA in healthy donors. The overall study: Falling in the Caucasian-associated ancestry cluster were roughly 80% of under 450 genotyped donors.

Trimming at V came to 0 bases and at J to 1 base, leaving 3 bases not matched to a gene. Germline V gives CDR1 MGHRA, CDR2 YSYEKL. CDR3 size: 15 residues. Study conclusions and caveats: In a later analysis, HLA-associated beta chains showed higher expansion and lower generation probabilities than comparable chains.

The receptor was isolated from a man aged 18 to 35 in good health and CMV-seronegative. Sequencing used PBMCs. The V and J genes are TRBV4-1 and TRBJ2-7; 7 bases agree with TRBD2. The CDR3 DNA reads TGCGCCAGCAGCCAAGAACCTAGCGGATCCTACGAGCAGTACTTC. Amino acid sequence: CASSQEPSGSYEQYF.